This T cell receptor beta chain came from a study of blood T cell repertoires in COVID-19. CDR3 length: 21 residues. Germline loops: CDR1 MNHEY, CDR2 SMNVEV (reference sequence). J was trimmed by 5 bases and V by 7 bases; bases with no gene match: 26. The repertoire was sequenced with immunoSEQ multiplex PCR; TCRdb's copy has only in-frame clones and lacks some. The table lists tens of thousands of clones, around 80% of them singletons, with over 3% in the top ten. Sequenced input: peripheral blood. This receptor was obtained from a man in his sixties with acute or convalescent COVID-19. V and J are TRBV27 and TRBJ2-3; 11 bases align to TRBD2. CDR3 nucleotide sequence: TGTGCCAGCACCCCCCGGGGCCTTGAGGGTAGCGGGAGGGCCGTAAAAGATACGCAGTATTTT. This gives the protein CASTPRGLEGSGRAVKDTQYF.